These 20 T cell receptor beta chains originate from one sample sequenced in a study of CD8+ T cells in alopecia areata. Specified treatment: oral pan-JAK inhibitor, 5-10 mg twice daily. Reverse transcribed after extraction, RNA yielded cDNA as the sequencing template. Measured with immunoSEQ multiplex PCR; TCRdb has only the in-frame clones, and not every one. The table records roughly 60,000 clones, approximately 44% of them present only once. Sequenced here: CD8+ T cells sorted from blood, sampled at approximately week 36, from a patient treated with tofacitinib. These receptors were obtained from a human donor with alopecia areata.

This clone was detected a few times. This chain uses TRBV5-5 with TRBJ2-2; 13 bases are shared with TRBD2. CDR1 is SGHKS, CDR2 YYEKEE, per germline (reference sequence). After removal of 3 bases from V and 7 bases from J, the junction contained 0 bases not matched to a gene. This CDR3 is built from 14 residues. The CDR3 DNA follows: TGTGCCAGCAGCTGGACTAGCGGGAGCGGGGAGCTGTTTTTT. Amino acids: CASSWTSGSGELFF. Looking up the rest from reference TRBV5-5 and TRBJ2-2 gives the full variable domain: DAGVTQSPTHLIKTRGQQVTLRCSPISGHKSVSWYQQVLGQGPQFIFQYYEKEERGRGNFPDRFSARQFPNYSSELNVNALLLGDSALYLCASSWTSGSGELFFGEGSRLTVL.

This clone was seen only a few times. The CDR3 nucleotides are TGTGCCAGCAGACTCACGGGACTAGCGGGAGCTGAGCAGTTCTTC. It is translated as CASRLTGLAGAEQFF. The chain couples TRBV27 to TRBJ2-1, with 14 bases matching TRBD2. The V gene end was trimmed by 6 bases and the J gene end by 9 bases; junction bases not matched to a gene: 7. The CDR3 consists of 15 residues. From germline, CDR1 is MNHEY and CDR2 SMNVEV (reference sequence).

This clone turned up a few times. The same CDR3 is also encoded by other DNA sequences in this sample. The rearrangement joins TRBV27 to TRBJ1-1, with D maybe TRBD1 (5 bases). The V end lost 3 bases, the J end lost 3 bases, and 11 bases lay between the germline ends. The germline V gene encodes CDR1 MNHEY and CDR2 SMNVEV (reference sequence). The length of the CDR3 is 14 residues. The CDR3, as DNA: TGTGCCAGCAGTTTTCGGGGGGGAGACACTGAAGCTTTCTTT. This sequence encodes CASSFRGGDTEAFF.

A word on this clone: The sample carries other DNA sequences with the same CDR3. The chain combines TRBV9 with TRBJ2-7; a weak D match, TRBD1 (5 bases). The CDR3 extends over 14 amino acids. From germline, CDR1 is SGDLS and CDR2 YYNGEE. Trimming pared 0 bases from V and 0 bases from J, leaving 7 bases between. The CDR3 DNA reads TGTGCCAGCAGCGTAGCCGACAGCTCCTACGAGCAGTACTTC. Translating it yields CASSVADSSYEQYF.

The chain is built from TRBV29-1 and TRBJ2-5, with 11 bases lining up with TRBD1. The trim removed 4 bases at V and 5 bases at J, leaving 9 bases unmatched. CDR3 size: 15 residues. Germline assignment: CDR1 SQVTM and CDR2 ANQGSEA. The CDR3 here is CSVARTGGEGETQYF. The DNA for the CDR3 is TGCAGCGTTGCCCGGACAGGGGGCGAAGGGGAGACCCAGTACTTC. Full variable domain (missing parts from reference TRBV29-1 and TRBJ2-5): SAVISQKPSRDICQRGTSLTIQCQVDSQVTMMFWYRQQPGQSLTLIATANQGSEATYESGFVIDKFPISRPNLTFSTLTVSNMSPEDSSIYLCSVARTGGEGETQYFGPGTRLLVL.

This chain joins TRBV9 and TRBJ2-1, with 9 bases identical to TRBD2. Germline V gene data show CDR1 as SGDLS and CDR2 as YYNGEE. J was trimmed by 8 bases and V by 0 bases; bases with no gene match: 12. This CDR3 spans 17 amino acids. In nucleotides, the CDR3 is TGTGCCAGCAGCGTAGGATCTGGTAGCGGGAGTATCGATGAGCAGTTCTTC. Translated: CASSVGSGSGSIDEQFF.

The rearrangement uses TRBV27 and TRBJ2-7; the D gene is possibly TRBD1 (5 bases). The V gene's germline CDR1 is MNHEY and CDR2 SMNVEV (reference sequence). There are 13 residues in the CDR3. V was shortened by 5 bases and J by 3 bases, with 11 bases between the two germline ends. The CDR3 sequence: CASSPKGFYEQYF. CDR3 DNA sequence: TGTGCCAGCAGTCCCAAGGGGTTCTACGAGCAGTACTTC.

This clone was counted a few times. The chain combines TRBV19 with TRBJ1-2, with D perhaps TRBD1 (5 bases). V shed 8 bases and J shed 0 bases, with 13 bases lying between them. Germline assignment: CDR1 LNHDA and CDR2 SQIVND (reference sequence). The CDR3 runs to 14 residues. For the CDR3, the DNA is TGTGCCAGTGCTGGGCAGGGACCTAACTATGGCTACACCTTC. This translates into CASAGQGPNYGYTF. Variable domain in full (rest from reference TRBV19 and TRBJ1-2): DGGITQSPKYLFRKEGQNVTLSCEQNLNHDAMYWYRQDPGQGLRLIYYSQIVNDFQKGDIAEGYSVSREKKESFPLTVTSAQKNPTAFYLCASAGQGPNYGYTFGSGTRLTVV.

The DNA for the CDR3 is TGTGCCAGCAGTGAAGGCTACCAACGAGGGGCCAGGGAGTACTTC. It codes for CASSEGYQRGAREYF. The genes are TRBV6-1 and TRBJ2-5; the D call may be TRBD1 or TRBD2 (5 bases each). The germline V gene encodes CDR1 MNHNS and CDR2 SASEGT. Trimming took 1 base from V and 12 from J, leaving 21 bases between them. The CDR3 runs to 15 residues.

The J gene is TRBJ2-2, the V gene TRBV20-1; D remains ambiguous. Germline V gene data show CDR1 as DFQATT and CDR2 as SNEGSKA (reference sequence). This CDR3 spans 10 amino acids. Trimming pared 5 bases from V and 7 bases from J, leaving 5 bases between. The CDR3 protein is CSAWFGELFF. The CDR3 DNA reads TGCAGTGCTTGGTTCGGGGAGCTGTTTTTT.

CDR3 sequence reads: CASNELKTGHNEQFF. CDR3 sequence (DNA): TGTGCCAGCAACGAGTTGAAGACGGGACACAATGAGCAGTTCTTC. This rearrangement joins TRBV6-1 to TRBJ2-1; D could derive from TRBD1 or TRBD2 (5 bases each). Trimming shortened V by 7 bases and J by 5 bases, and 18 bases separated the two germline ends. Germline V lookup: CDR1 MNHNS, CDR2 SASEGT. The CDR3 spans 15 residues.

The rearrangement uses TRBV6-5 and TRBJ2-5; no definite D call. CDR3 length: 12 residues. V lost 7 bases and J lost 3, with 9 bases in between. The germline CDR1 and CDR2 sequences are MNHEY and SVGAGI. The CDR3 DNA sequence: TGTGCCAGCATTTCAAGGGAAGAGACCCAGTACTTC. The encoded protein is CASISREETQYF.

In its sample, this clone was seen a few times. This chain uses TRBV6-1 with TRBJ2-5; possible D gene TRBD1, 6 bases. Germline lookup yields CDR1 MNHNS and CDR2 SASEGT. The germline V and J ends were trimmed by 3 bases and 5 bases, with 13 bases remaining between them. The length of the CDR3 is 14 residues. The CDR3 DNA is TGTGCCAGCAGTGAGGGGGCTAGCCGGGAGACCCAGTACTTC. This gives the protein CASSEGASRETQYF.

This sequence joins TRBV27 and TRBJ2-7; no definite D call. Germline CDR1 is MNHEY and CDR2 is SMNVEV (reference sequence). The CDR3 loop spans 14 amino acids. V lost 2 bases and J lost 2, with 10 bases in between. The CDR3 sequence is CASSLGFGPYEQYF. The CDR3 nucleotides read TGTGCCAGCAGTTTAGGGTTCGGGCCCTACGAGCAGTACTTC.

Only a few counts were recorded for this clone. This rearrangement joins TRBV2 to TRBJ1-1, with D hard to call. Per germline, CDR1 SNHLY and CDR2 FYNNEI. Trimming removed 6 bases from V and 6 bases from J, with 11 bases in between. The CDR3 extends over 12 amino acids. CDR3 region: CASRPPRAEAFF. CDR3 nucleotides: TGTGCCAGCAGGCCCCCTCGGGCTGAAGCTTTCTTT.

This clone was seen a few times. The chain combines TRBV7-9 with TRBJ1-2; D ambiguous. The CDR3 totals 13 residues. Trimming removed 4 bases from V and 3 bases from J, with 9 bases in between. Germline V lookup: CDR1 SEHNR, CDR2 FQNEAQ (reference sequence). The CDR3 bases are TGTGCCAGCAGCTCCTTGTGGGACTATGGCTACACCTTC. It codes for CASSSLWDYGYTF.

This clone has only a few counts. The chain uses TRBV4-2 and TRBJ1-5; perhaps TRBD1 as D (6 bases). The CDR3 sequence is 14 residues long. The germline V gene has CDR1 LGHNA and CDR2 YNFKEQ. Trimming shortened V by 2 bases and J by 4 bases, and 9 bases separated the two germline ends. The CDR3, as DNA: TGTGCCAGCAGCCAACCCGGACAGAATCAGCCCCAGCATTTT. Its translation is CASSQPGQNQPQHF.

The chain recombines TRBV9 with TRBJ2-2; the D gene is possibly TRBD2 (5 bases). Trimming pared 5 bases from V and 5 bases from J, leaving 10 bases between. CDR1 and CDR2 (germline): SGDLS, YYNGEE. This CDR3 comprises 13 residues. Here the CDR3 reads CASSELGTGELFF. The CDR3 DNA reads as TGTGCCAGCAGTGAACTAGGGACCGGGGAGCTGTTTTTT.

The chain employs TRBV27 and TRBJ1-5, with D unresolved. Germline V gene sequence: CDR1 MNHEY, CDR2 SMNVEV (reference sequence). V lost 0 bases and J lost 7, with 13 bases in between. The CDR3 extends over 15 amino acids. CDR3 DNA: TGTGCCAGCAGTTTATCGCCGGCGGGAGGACAGCCCCAGCATTTT. Its protein product is CASSLSPAGGQPQHF.

This clone was seen more than once but under ten times. This chain joins TRBV13 and TRBJ2-2; TRBD2 aligns across 11 bases. CDR1 and CDR2 (germline): PRHDT, FYEKMQ (reference sequence). The CDR3 consists of 15 residues. V lost 6 bases, J lost 4 bases, and 4 bases stayed unmatched. CDR3 in DNA: TGTGCCAGCAGTACTAGCGGGAGACCCACCGGGGAGCTGTTTTTT. Its translation: CASSTSGRPTGELFF.